These 15 T cell receptor beta chains were all obtained from the same sample, sequenced in a study of cytomegalovirus exposure and HLA in healthy donors. The protocol was immunoSEQ multiplex PCR, while the TCRdb copy is restricted to in-frame clones and leaves out a portion. The sample has around 150,000 clones, approximately 84% seen once. Material for sequencing was PBMCs. The receptors were gathered from a man aged 30 to 39 in good health and CMV-seropositive.

This sequence joins TRBV7-9 and TRBJ2-5; 11 bases are a match to TRBD1. Germline V gene sequence: CDR1 SEHNR, CDR2 FQNEAQ (reference sequence). The CDR3 covers 18 residues. Germline trimming cut 7 bases from V and 4 bases from J; bases unmatched to any gene: 17. The DNA of the CDR3 is TGTGCCAGCACTATTCCCCGTACGGAGGGACAGGGGGTAGAGACCCAGTACTTC. Its translation is CASTIPRTEGQGVETQYF. Combining the CDR3 with reference TRBV7-9 and TRBJ2-5 gives the whole variable domain DTGVSQNPRHKITKRGQNVTFRCDPISEHNRLYWYRQTLGQGPEFLTYFQNEAQLEKSRLLSDRFSAERPKGSFSTLEIQRTEQGDSAMYLCASTIPRTEGQGVETQYFGPGTRLLVL.

Only a few counts were recorded for this clone. This rearrangement joins TRBV5-1 to TRBJ2-7; TRBD2 matches 10 bases. Germline lookup yields CDR1 SGHRS and CDR2 YFSETQ. This CDR3 is 14 amino acids long. V dropped 4 bases and J dropped 5; count of bases not matched to a gene: 6. The CDR3: CASSTSGGADEQYF. In DNA, the CDR3 is TGCGCCAGCAGCACGAGCGGGGGGGCGGACGAGCAGTACTTC.

The CDR3 DNA sequence: TGCGCCAGCAGTGACCACCGGGCACGGGGAGAGACCCAGTACTTC. It is translated as CASSDHRARGETQYF. The chain links TRBV10-1 to TRBJ2-5; TRBD2 might be the D (5 bases). Germline loops: CDR1 WNHNN, CDR2 SYGVQD (reference sequence). V was shortened by 3 bases and J by 4 bases, with 15 bases between the two germline ends. This CDR3 is 15 amino acids long.

The table lists this clone with a count of one. The gene calls are TRBV5-6 and TRBJ2-7; the match to TRBD1 covers 12 bases. CDR1 is SGHDT and CDR2 is YYEEEE in the germline V gene. The CDR3 length is 16 residues. V lost 3 bases and J lost 6; bases outside the gene matches: 10. The CDR3 is CASSSRDRGPRFEQYF. CDR3 bases: TGTGCCAGCAGCTCCCGGGACAGGGGGCCGCGTTTCGAGCAGTACTTC.

The V call is TRBV6-5, the J call TRBJ2-5; possible D gene TRBD2, 6 bases. V gave up 6 bases and J gave up 5 bases, with 13 bases separating them. The CDR3 consists of 13 residues. CDR1 is MNHEY and CDR2 is SVGAGI in the germline V gene. Here the CDR3 DNA reads TGTGCCAGCAGCTTAGCGGCCGGGGAGACCCAGTACTTC. Protein product: CASSLAAGETQYF.

The V call is TRBV28, the J call TRBJ1-2; D unclear. V dropped 5 bases and J dropped 7 bases, with 17 bases sitting between them. CDR3 length: 14 amino acids. In germline, CDR1 is MDHEN, CDR2 SYDVKM. The CDR3 loop is CASSVPGKERGYTF. DNA of the CDR3: TGTGCCAGCAGTGTCCCCGGGAAAGAGCGTGGCTACACCTTC.

Here the CDR3 DNA reads TGTGCCAGCAGCTTAGGTGGCGGGTTATACAATGAGCAGTTCTTC. Protein product: CASSLGGGLYNEQFF. The rearrangement joins TRBV11-3 to TRBJ2-1; a possible D gene is TRBD2 (5 bases). The V gene lost 1 base and the J gene lost 4 bases, with 11 bases spanning the gap. The germline V gene encodes CDR1 SGHNT and CDR2 YENEEA. This CDR3 region has 15 residues. The full variable domain, its missing parts supplied by reference TRBV11-3 and TRBJ2-1, is EAGVVQSPRYKIIEKKQPVAFWCNPISGHNTLYWYLQNLGQGPELLIRYENEEAVDDSQLPKDRFSAERLKGVDSTLKIQPAELGDSAVYLCASSLGGGLYNEQFFGPGTRLTVL.

The genes are TRBV5-4 and TRBJ1-6; D is ambiguous. The ends were cut back, 0 bases at V and 13 bases at J, with 17 bases in the middle. This CDR3 spans 15 amino acids. The germline gives CDR1 SGHNT, CDR2 YYREEE (reference sequence). CDR3 region: CASSLGTTFKDPLHF. The CDR3 DNA is TGTGCCAGCAGCTTGGGTACGACTTTTAAGGATCCCCTCCACTTT.

The V and J genes are TRBV9 and TRBJ2-1; the match to TRBD1 covers 9 bases. The CDR3 sequence is 15 residues long. CDR1 and CDR2 (germline): SGDLS, YYNGEE. With V trimmed by 3 bases and J by 6 bases, 7 bases remained unmatched. CDR3 amino acids: CASSGQGDSRNEQFF. CDR3 sequence (DNA): TGTGCCAGCAGCGGACAGGGGGACTCACGCAATGAGCAGTTCTTC. The whole variable domain, remainder taken from reference TRBV9 and TRBJ2-1, is DSGVTQTPKHLITATGQRVTLRCSPRSGDLSVYWYQQSLDQGLQFLIQYYNGEERAKGNILERFSAQQFPDLHSELNLSSLELGDSALYFCASSGQGDSRNEQFFGPGTRLTVL.

The chain combines TRBV10-3 with TRBJ2-1; 9 bases agree with TRBD2. The J segment lost 8 bases and the V segment lost 7 bases, leaving 15 bases of the junction unmatched. Germline CDR1 ENHRY, CDR2 SYGVKD. This CDR3 region has 16 residues. CDR3 nucleotides: TGTGCCATCACTGAAGGAGGGCTAGCGGGGTGGGATGAGCAGTTCTTC. Protein sequence: CAITEGGLAGWDEQFF.

This rearrangement joins TRBV5-1 to TRBJ2-7; 8 bases map to TRBD2. Trimming at V came to 4 bases and at J to 6 bases, leaving 9 bases not matched to a gene. CDR1 SGHRS and CDR2 YFSETQ come from the germline V gene. The CDR3 is 14 residues long. The CDR3 nucleotides are TGCGCCAGCAGCACAGGACTAGCCCAAAGCGAGCAGTACTTC. Residues: CASSTGLAQSEQYF.

This chain links TRBV6-1 with TRBJ2-1; D may be TRBD2 (7 bases). The CDR3 has 15 amino acids. Trimming took 0 bases from V and 7 from J, leaving 13 bases between them. The germline gives CDR1 MNHNS, CDR2 SASEGT. In DNA form, the CDR3 reads TGTGCCAGCAGTGAAGCGGGGGGGCTCGGGAATGAGCAGTTCTTC. Its translation: CASSEAGGLGNEQFF.

The chain combines TRBV7-9 with TRBJ2-7; no clear D gene. Germline V lookup: CDR1 SEHNR, CDR2 FQNEAQ (reference sequence). This CDR3 is 12 amino acids long. Deletions cut 5 bases from V and 3 bases from J, with 8 bases between. The CDR3 bases are TGTGCCAGCAGCGTCGTCTACTACGAGCAGTACTTC. Amino acids: CASSVVYYEQYF.

The chain uses TRBV18 and TRBJ2-7; 10 nucleotides line up with TRBD1. This CDR3 is 14 amino acids long. CDR1 and CDR2 from the germline V gene are KGHSH and LQKENI. Germline trimming cut 6 bases from V and 2 bases from J; bases unmatched to any gene: 4. The DNA for the CDR3 is TGTGCCAGCTCGGCCGGGACAGGGGCCTACGAGCAGTACTTC. Translating gives CASSAGTGAYEQYF.

This chain links TRBV11-2 with TRBJ2-7, with D possibly being TRBD1 (5 bases). Trimming cost V 8 bases and J 2 bases, with 13 bases left between them. This CDR3 contains 13 residues. CDR1 and CDR2 from the germline V gene are SGHAT and FQNNGV. CDR3 sequence (DNA): TGTGCCAGCGGGGCTGGCAGTCCCTACGAGCAGTACTTC. This codes for CASGAGSPYEQYF.